The T cell receptor beta chain described here comes from a study of cytomegalovirus exposure and HLA in healthy donors. The CDR3 runs to 14 residues. J gave up 5 bases and V 5 bases, and 7 bases lay outside the gene matches. CDR1 is GTSNPN and CDR2 is SVGIG in the germline V gene (reference sequence). Study-level points and caveats: Presence/absence analyses treated sequencing depth as roughly uniform across donors.

In its sample, this clone was seen a few times. No antigen is known for it. The PCR ran on 60 Vbeta and 13 Jbeta primers. Repertoires were generated with immunoSEQ multiplex PCR, while TCRdb's copy carries only in-frame clones and drops some. The sample yields some 57,000 clones, about 70% seen once. The chain uses TRBV30 and TRBJ2-2, with 8 bases that match TRBD1. The sample comprised PBMCs. The sequence came from a woman aged 55-70 years in good health and CMV-seropositive. CDR3 amino acids: CAWQGAMGTGELFF. CDR3 nucleotide sequence: TGTGCCTGGCAGGGGGCGATGGGAACCGGGGAGCTGTTTTTT. Based on the CDR3 plus reference TRBV30 and TRBJ2-2, the full variable domain is SQTIHQWPATLVQPVGSPLSLECTVEGTSNPNLYWYRQAAGRGLQLLFYSVGIGQISSEVPQNLSASRPQDRQFILSSKKLLLSDSGFYLCAWQGAMGTGELFFGEGSRLTVL.